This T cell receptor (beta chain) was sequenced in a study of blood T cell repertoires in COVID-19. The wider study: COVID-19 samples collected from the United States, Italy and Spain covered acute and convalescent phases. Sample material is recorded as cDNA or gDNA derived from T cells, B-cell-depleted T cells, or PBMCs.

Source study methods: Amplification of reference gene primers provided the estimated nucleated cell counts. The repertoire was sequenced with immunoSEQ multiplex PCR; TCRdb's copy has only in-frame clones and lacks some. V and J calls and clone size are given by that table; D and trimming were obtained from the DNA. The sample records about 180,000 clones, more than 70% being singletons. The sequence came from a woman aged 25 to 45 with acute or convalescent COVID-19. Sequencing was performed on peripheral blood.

The CDR3 nucleotides read TGCGCCAGCAGGCGGACAGGGAATGAAAAACTGTTTTTT. Its translation: CASRRTGNEKLFF. The rearrangement joins TRBV4-1 to TRBJ1-4; TRBD1 matches 8 bases. Germline V gene sequence: CDR1 MGHRA, CDR2 YSYEKL. The CDR3 covers 13 residues. V was pared by 6 bases and J by 5 bases, with 2 bases of the junction left unmatched.